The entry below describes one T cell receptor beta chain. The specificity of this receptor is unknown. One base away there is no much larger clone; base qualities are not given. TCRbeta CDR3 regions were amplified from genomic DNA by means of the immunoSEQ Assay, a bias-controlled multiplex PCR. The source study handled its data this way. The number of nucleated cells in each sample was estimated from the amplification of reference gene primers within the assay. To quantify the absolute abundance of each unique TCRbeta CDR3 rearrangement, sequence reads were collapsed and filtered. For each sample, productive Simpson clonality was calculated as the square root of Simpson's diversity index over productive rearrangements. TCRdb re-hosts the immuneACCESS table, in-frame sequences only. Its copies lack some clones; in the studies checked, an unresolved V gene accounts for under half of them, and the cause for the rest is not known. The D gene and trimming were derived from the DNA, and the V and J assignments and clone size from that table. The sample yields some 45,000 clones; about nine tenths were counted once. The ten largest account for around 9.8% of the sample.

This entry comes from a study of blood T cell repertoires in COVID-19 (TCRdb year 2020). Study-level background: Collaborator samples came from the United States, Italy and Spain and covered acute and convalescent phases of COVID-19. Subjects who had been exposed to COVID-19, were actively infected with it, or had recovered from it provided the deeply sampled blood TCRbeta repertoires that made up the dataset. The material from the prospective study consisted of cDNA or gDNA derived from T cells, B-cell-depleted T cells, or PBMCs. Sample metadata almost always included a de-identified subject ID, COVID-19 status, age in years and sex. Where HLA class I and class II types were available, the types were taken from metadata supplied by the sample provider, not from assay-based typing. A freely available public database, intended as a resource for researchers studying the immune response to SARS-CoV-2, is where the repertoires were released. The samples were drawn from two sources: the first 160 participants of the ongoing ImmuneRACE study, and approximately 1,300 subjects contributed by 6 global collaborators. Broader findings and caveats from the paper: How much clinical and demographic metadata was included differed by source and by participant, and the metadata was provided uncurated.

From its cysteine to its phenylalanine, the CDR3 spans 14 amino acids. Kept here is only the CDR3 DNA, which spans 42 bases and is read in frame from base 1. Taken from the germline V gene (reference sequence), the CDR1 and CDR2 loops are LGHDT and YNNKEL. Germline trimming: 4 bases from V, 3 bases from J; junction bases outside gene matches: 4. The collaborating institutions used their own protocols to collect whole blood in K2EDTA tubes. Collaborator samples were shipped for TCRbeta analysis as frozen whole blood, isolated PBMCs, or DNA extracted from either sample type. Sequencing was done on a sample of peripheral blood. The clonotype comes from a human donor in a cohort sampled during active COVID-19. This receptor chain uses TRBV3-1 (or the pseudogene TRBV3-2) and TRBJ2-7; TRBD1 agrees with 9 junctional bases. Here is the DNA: TGTGCCAGCAGCCCCCGGGACAGGGTCTACGAGCAGTACTTC. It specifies CASSPRDRVYEQYF.